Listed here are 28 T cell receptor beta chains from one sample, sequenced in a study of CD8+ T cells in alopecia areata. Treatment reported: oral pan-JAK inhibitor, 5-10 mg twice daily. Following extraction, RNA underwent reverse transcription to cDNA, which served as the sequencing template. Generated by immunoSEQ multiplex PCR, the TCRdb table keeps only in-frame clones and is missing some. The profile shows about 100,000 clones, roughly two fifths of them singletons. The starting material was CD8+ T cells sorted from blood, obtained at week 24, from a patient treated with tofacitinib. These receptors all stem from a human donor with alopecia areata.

CDR3 residues: CASREEGGSYNEQFF. CDR3 in DNA: TGTGCCAGCAGGGAGGAGGGAGGGTCCTACAATGAGCAGTTCTTC. The gene calls are TRBV2 and TRBJ2-1; 7 nucleotides line up with TRBD2. Germline CDR1 SNHLY, CDR2 FYNNEI. V trimming: 6 bases; J trimming: 1 base; junction bases outside the gene matches: 6. CDR3 length: 15 residues.

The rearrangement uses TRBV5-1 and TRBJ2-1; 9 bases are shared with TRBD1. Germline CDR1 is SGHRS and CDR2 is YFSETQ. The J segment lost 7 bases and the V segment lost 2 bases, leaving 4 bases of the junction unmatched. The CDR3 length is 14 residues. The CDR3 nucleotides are TGCGCCAGCAGCTTCCGGACAGGGGCAAATGAGCAGTTCTTC. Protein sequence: CASSFRTGANEQFF.

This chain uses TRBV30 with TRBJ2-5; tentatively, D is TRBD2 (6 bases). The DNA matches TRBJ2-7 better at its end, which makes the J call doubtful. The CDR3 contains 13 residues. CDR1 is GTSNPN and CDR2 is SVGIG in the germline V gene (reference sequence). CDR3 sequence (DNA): TGTGCCTGGAGTGAGACAGCGGGCTACGAGCAGTACTTC. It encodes CAWSETAGYEQYF.

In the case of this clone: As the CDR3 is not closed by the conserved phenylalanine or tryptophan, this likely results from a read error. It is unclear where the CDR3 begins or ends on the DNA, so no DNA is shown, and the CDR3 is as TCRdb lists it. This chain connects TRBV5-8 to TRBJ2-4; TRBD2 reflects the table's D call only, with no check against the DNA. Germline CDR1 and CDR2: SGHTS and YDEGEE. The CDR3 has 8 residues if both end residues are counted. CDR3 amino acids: CASSAGGQ.

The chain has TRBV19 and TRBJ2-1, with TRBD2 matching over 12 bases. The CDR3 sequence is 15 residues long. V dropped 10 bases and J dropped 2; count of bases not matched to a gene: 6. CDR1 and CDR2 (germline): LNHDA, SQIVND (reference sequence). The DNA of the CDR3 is TGTGCCACAGAGACTAGCGGGGGTACCTACAATGAGCAGTTCTTC. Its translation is CATETSGGTYNEQFF.

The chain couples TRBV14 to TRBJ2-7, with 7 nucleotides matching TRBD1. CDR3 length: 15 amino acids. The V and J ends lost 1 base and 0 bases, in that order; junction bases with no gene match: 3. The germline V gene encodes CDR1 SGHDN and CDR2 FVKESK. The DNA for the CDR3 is TGTGCCAGCAGCCAAGTAAGGGGGCCCTCCTACGAGCAGTACTTC. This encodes CASSQVRGPSYEQYF.

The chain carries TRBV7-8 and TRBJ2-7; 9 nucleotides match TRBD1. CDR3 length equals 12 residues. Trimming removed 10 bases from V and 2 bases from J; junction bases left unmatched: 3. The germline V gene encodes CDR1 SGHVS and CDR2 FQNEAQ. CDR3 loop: CATGQGTYEQYF. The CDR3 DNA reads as TGTGCCACGGGACAGGGTACCTACGAGCAGTACTTC.

Here the CDR3 reads CASSVGYGQGELFF. The CDR3 DNA reads as TGTGCCAGCAGCGTAGGGTACGGACAGGGGGAACTGTTTTTT. V is TRBV9 and J is TRBJ1-4; TRBD1 matches at 10 bases. CDR1 is SGDLS and CDR2 is YYNGEE in the germline V gene. The junction had 5 bases not matched to a gene; V was cut back by 0 bases and J by 12 bases. CDR3 length: 14 residues.

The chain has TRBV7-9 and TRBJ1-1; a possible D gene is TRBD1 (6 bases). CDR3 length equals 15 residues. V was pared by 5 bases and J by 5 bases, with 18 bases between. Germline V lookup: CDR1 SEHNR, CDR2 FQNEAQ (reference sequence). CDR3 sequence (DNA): TGTGCCAGCAGCGCCGCCACAGGGTATTGGACTGAAGCTTTCTTT. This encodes CASSAATGYWTEAFF.

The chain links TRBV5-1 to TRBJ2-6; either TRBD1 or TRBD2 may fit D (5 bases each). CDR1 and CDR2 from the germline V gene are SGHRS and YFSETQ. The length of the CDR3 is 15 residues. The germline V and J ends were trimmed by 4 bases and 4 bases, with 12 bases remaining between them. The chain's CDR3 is CASSQDGAGANVLTF. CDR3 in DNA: TGCGCCAGCAGCCAGGACGGGGCCGGGGCCAACGTCCTGACTTTC.

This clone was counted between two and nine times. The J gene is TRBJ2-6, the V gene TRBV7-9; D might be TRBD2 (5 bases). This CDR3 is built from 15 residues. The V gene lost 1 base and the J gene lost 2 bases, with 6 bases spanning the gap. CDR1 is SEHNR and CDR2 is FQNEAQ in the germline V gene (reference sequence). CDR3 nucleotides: TGTGCCAGCAGCTTAGTGAGGGCTGGGGCCAACGTCCTGACTTTC. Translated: CASSLVRAGANVLTF. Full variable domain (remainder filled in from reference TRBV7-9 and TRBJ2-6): DTGVSQNPRHKITKRGQNVTFRCDPISEHNRLYWYRQTLGQGPEFLTYFQNEAQLEKSRLLSDRFSAERPKGSFSTLEIQRTEQGDSAMYLCASSLVRAGANVLTFGAGSRLTVL.

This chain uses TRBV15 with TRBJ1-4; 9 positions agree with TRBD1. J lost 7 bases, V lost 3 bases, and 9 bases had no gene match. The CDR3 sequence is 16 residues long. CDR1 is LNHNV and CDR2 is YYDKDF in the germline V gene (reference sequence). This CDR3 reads CATSSPQGALREKLFF. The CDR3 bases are TGTGCCACCAGCAGCCCACAGGGGGCTCTGCGTGAAAAACTGTTTTTT.

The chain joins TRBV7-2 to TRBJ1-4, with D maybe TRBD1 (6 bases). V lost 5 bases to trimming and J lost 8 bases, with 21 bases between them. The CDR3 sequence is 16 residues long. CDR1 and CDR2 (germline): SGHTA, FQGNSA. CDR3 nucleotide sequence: TGTGCCAGCAGCCAAGGGGAGGGGGGAAGTCGGGAAAAACTGTTTTTT. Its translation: CASSQGEGGSREKLFF.

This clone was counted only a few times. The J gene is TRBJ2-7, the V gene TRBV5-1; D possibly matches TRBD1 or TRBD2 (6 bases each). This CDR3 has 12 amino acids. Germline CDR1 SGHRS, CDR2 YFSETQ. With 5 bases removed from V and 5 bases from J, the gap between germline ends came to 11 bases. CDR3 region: CASRRGENEQYF. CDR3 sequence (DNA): TGCGCCAGCAGAAGGGGGGAGAACGAGCAGTACTTC.

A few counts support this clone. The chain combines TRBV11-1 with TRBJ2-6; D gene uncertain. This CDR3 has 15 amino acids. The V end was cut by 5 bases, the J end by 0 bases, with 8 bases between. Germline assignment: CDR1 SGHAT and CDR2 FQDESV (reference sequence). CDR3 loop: CASSPHSSGANVLTF. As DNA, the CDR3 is TGTGCCAGCAGCCCACATAGCTCTGGGGCCAACGTCCTGACTTTC. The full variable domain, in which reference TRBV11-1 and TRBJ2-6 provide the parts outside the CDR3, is EAEVAQSPRYKITEKSQAVAFWCDPISGHATLYWYRQILGQGPELLVQFQDESVVDDSQLPKDRFSAERLKGVDSTLKIQPAELGDSAMYLCASSPHSSGANVLTFGAGSRLTVL.

The chain's CDR3 is CASSSGGAQNIQYF. DNA for the CDR3: TGTGCCAGCAGCTCCGGGGGAGCTCAAAACATTCAGTACTTC. The gene calls are TRBV13 and TRBJ2-4; D may be TRBD2 (6 bases). CDR3 length: 14 amino acids. CDR1 is PRHDT and CDR2 is FYEKMQ in the germline V gene (reference sequence). Trimming pared 4 bases from V and 5 bases from J, leaving 12 bases between. The full variable domain, completed using reference TRBV13 and TRBJ2-4, is AAGVIQSPRHLIKEKRETATLKCYPIPRHDTVYWYQQGPGQDPQFLISFYEKMQSDKGSIPDRFSAQQFSDYHSELNMSSLELGDSALYFCASSSGGAQNIQYFGAGTRLSVL.

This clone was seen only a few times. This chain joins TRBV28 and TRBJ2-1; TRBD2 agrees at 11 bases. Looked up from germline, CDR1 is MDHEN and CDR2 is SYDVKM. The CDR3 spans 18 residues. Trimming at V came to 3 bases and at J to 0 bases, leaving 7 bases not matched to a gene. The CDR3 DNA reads TGTGCCAGCAGTTTTCCCTCTACTAGCGGGAGCTCCTACAATGAGCAGTTCTTC. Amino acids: CASSFPSTSGSSYNEQFF.

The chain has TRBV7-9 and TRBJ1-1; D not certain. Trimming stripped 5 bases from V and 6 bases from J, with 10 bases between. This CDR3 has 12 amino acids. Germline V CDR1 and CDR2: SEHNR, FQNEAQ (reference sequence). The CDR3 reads CASSKHIPEAFF. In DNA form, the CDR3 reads TGTGCCAGCAGCAAACATATACCTGAAGCTTTCTTT.

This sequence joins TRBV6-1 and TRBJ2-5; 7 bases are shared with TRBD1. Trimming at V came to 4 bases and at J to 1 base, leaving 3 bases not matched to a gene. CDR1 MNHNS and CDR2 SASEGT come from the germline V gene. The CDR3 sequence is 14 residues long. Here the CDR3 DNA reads TGTGCCAGCAGTGCCCGGGACAGCCAAGAGACCCAGTACTTC. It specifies CASSARDSQETQYF.

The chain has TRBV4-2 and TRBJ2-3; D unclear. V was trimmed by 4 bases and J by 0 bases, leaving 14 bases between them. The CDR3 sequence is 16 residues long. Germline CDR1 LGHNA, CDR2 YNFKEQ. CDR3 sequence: CASSLSGETSTDTQYF. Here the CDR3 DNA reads TGTGCCAGCAGCCTCTCGGGCGAGACTAGCACAGATACGCAGTATTTT.

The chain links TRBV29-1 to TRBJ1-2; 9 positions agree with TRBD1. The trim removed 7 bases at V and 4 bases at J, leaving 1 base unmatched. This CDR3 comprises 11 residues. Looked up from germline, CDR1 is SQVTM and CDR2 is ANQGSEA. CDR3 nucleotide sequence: TGCAGCGCGGACAGGGGCTATGGCTACACCTTC. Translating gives CSADRGYGYTF.

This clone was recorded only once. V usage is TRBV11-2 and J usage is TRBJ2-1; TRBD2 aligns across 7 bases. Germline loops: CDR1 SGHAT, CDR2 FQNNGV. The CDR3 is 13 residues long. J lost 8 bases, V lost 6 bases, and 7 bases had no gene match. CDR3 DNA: TGTGCCAGCAGGCCTACGGGAGGAGATGAGCAGTTCTTC. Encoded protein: CASRPTGGDEQFF.

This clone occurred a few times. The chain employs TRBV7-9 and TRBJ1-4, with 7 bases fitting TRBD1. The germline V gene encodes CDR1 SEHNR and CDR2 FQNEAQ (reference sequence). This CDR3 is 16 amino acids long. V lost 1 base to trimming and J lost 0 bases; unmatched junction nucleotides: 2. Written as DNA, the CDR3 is TGTGCCAGCAGCTTAGACAGGGGAGCAACTAATGAAAAACTGTTTTTT. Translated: CASSLDRGATNEKLFF.

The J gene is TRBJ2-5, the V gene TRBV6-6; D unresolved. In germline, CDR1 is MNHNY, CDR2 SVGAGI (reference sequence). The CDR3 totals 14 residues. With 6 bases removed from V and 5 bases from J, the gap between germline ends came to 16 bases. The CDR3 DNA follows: TGTGCCAGCAGGACATTCGACTCTTCGGAGACCCAGTACTTC. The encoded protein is CASRTFDSSETQYF.

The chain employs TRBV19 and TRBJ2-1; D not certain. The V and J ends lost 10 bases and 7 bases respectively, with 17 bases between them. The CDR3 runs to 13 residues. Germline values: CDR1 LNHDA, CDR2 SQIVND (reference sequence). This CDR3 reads CATSPGLGNEQFF. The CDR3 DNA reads TGTGCCACCTCCCCGGGTTTGGGGAATGAGCAGTTCTTC. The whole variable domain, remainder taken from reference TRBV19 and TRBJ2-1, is DGGITQSPKYLFRKEGQNVTLSCEQNLNHDAMYWYRQDPGQGLRLIYYSQIVNDFQKGDIAEGYSVSREKKESFPLTVTSAQKNPTAFYLCATSPGLGNEQFFGPGTRLTVL.

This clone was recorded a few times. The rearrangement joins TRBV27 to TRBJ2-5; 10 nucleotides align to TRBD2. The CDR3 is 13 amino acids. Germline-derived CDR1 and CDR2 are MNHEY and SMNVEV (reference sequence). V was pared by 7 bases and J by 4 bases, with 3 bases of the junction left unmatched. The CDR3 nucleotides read TGTGCCAGCAAACCTAGCGGGGGAGAGACCCAGTACTTC. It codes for CASKPSGGETQYF.

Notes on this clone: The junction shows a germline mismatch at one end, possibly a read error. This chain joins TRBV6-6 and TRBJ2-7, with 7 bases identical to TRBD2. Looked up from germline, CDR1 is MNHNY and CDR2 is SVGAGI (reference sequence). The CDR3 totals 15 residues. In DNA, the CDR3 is TGTGCCAGCAGCTACTCAGCGGGACGATGGGGCGAGCAGTACTTC. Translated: CASSYSAGRWGEQYF.

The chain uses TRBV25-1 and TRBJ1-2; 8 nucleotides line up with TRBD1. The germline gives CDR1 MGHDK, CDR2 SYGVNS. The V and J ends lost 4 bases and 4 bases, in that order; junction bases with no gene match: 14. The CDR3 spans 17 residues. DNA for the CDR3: TGTGCCAGCAGTGCACCCCGGGACAGGATGGGCGGCTATGGCTACACCTTC. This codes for CASSAPRDRMGGYGYTF.